Sequencing of this TCR beta chain was carried out in a study of response to subunit inactivated influenza vaccine. This CDR3 region has 15 residues. The V and J ends lost 3 bases and 1 base, in that order; junction bases with no gene match: 2. Germline V CDR1 and CDR2: MNHEY, SVGAGI. With respect to this clonotype: Its antigen is currently unknown.

Notes on the study in general: Authors proposed each seasonal influenza vaccination draws in few new T cells.

TCRdb called the RT-PCR reads again in MiXCR, with one record for every CDR3 protein. The table records 750,000 to 850,000 distinct CDR3 sequences, around a sixth of them present only once. The sequence was obtained from a man between 50 and 59 years old who received an inactivated influenza vaccine. J is TRBJ2-3 and V is TRBV6-5, with 9 nucleotides matching TRBD2. The sequenced sample was PBMCs from blood, obtained about 5 days after vaccination. CDR3 residues: CASSYWTSGTDTQYF. CDR3 nucleotide sequence: TGTGCCAGCAGTTATTGGACTAGCGGCACAGATACGCAGTATTTT.